This TCR beta chain was sequenced in a study of shared clonotypes between healthy human individuals. Study-wide context: Researchers drew samples from two women and three men aged 18 to 49.

The CDR3 covers 14 residues. The V end was cut by 3 bases, the J end by 4 bases, with 12 bases between. Germline values: CDR1 PRHDT, CDR2 FYEKMQ (reference sequence). With respect to this clone: Antigen specificity is unknown. Other DNA sequences in the same sample also yield this CDR3.

Sequencing used immunoSEQ multiplex PCR; TCRdb keeps in-frame clones, though not all of them. Of about 1.5 million clones listed, roughly 96% are singletons. General study points: In contrast to clonotypes shared by all four donors, non-shared clonotypes had lower generation probabilities. Estimated richness was generally greater in naive than memory subsets. Sample collection involved blood only; tissue repertoires are likely different.

The chain joins TRBV13 to TRBJ1-1; TRBD1 might be the D (5 bases). The sequence came from a man aged 30 to 45 in good health. Sequencing used naive CD4+ T cells sorted from blood. Sample subset: CD45RA+ positively selected. CDR3 residues: CASSLRGARTEAFF. The CDR3 nucleotides read TGTGCCAGCAGCTTGAGAGGGGCGCGCACTGAAGCTTTCTTT.